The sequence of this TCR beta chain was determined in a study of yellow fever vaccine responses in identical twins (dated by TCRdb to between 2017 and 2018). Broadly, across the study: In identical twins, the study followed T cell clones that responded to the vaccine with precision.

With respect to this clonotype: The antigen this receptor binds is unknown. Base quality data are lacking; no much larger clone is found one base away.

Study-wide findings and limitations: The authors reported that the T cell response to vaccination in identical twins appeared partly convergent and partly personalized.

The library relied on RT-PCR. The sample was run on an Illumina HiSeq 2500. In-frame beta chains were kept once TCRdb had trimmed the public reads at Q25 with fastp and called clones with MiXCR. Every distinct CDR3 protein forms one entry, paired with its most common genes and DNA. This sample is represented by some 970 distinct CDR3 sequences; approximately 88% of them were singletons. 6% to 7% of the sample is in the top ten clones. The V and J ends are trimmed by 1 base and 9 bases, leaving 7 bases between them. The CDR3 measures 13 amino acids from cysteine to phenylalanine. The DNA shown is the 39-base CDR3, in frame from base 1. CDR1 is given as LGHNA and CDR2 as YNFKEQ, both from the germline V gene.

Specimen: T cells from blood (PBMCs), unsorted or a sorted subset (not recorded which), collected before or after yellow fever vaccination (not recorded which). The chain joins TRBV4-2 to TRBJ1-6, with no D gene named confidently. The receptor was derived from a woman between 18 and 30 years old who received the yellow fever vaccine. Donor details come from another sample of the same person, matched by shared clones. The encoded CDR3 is CASSQASSSPLHF. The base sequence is TGTGCCAGCAGCCAAGCAAGTTCTTCACCCCTCCACTTT.